This TCR beta chain appears in the sequencing data of a study of blood T cell repertoires in COVID-19 (dated by TCRdb to the early 2020s). Background for the entire study: Samples covering the acute and convalescent phases of COVID-19 were provided by collaborators in the United States, Italy and Spain. The prospective study material was composed of cDNA or gDNA derived from T cells, B-cell-depleted T cells, or PBMCs. Subjects who had been exposed to COVID-19, were actively infected with it, or had recovered from it provided the deeply sampled blood TCRbeta repertoires that made up the dataset. A freely available public database, intended as a resource for researchers studying the immune response to SARS-CoV-2, is where the repertoires were released. Samples were obtained from the ongoing ImmuneRACE study (first 160 participants) and from 950 to 1,500 subjects provided by 6 global collaborators. Sample metadata almost always included a de-identified subject ID, COVID-19 status, age in years and sex. HLA class I and class II types, where available, came from metadata supplied by the sample provider rather than from assay-based typing. What the authors observed across the whole study: How much clinical and demographic metadata was included differed by source and by participant, and the metadata was provided uncurated.

TCRbeta CDR3 regions were amplified from genomic DNA using the immunoSEQ Assay, a bias-controlled multiplex PCR. As for how the authors treated the data: The number of nucleated cells in each sample was estimated by amplification of reference gene primers within the assay. To quantify the absolute abundance of each unique TCRbeta CDR3 rearrangement, sequence reads were collapsed and filtered. For each sample, productive Simpson clonality was calculated as the square root of Simpson's diversity index over productive rearrangements. Held by TCRdb, this immuneACCESS table contains in-frame sequences only and omits some clones. Under half of the omission traces to an unresolved V gene where checked; the cause of the rest is unknown. That table furnishes V, J and clone size, whereas the DNA furnished D and trimming. Recorded for this sample are hundreds of thousands of clones; 85% to 90% of them occurred a single time. The top ten clonotypes cover less than 2% of the sample.

In Seattle, one collaborating source enrolled patients while the infection was active and tracked those patients longitudinally over the course of disease. Collaborating institutions collected whole blood in K2EDTA tubes following their own protocols. For TCRbeta analysis, collaborators shipped samples as frozen whole blood, isolated PBMCs, or DNA extracted from either of those sample types. Details on this clone: Its antigen is still unknown. Per-nucleotide qualities are absent, and no much larger clonotype sits a single base away.

From cysteine to phenylalanine, the CDR3 is 13 amino acids long. Here the CDR3 DNA is all that survives: 39 bases in frame from base 1. The V and J genes are TRBV21-1 and TRBJ1-1; the DNA was not compared with TRBD1, the D call given in the table. TRBV21-1 is assigned pseudogene status. The TCR comes from a woman aged 25 to 39 with COVID-19, enrolled during active disease. Specimen: peripheral blood. The CDR3 region has the sequence CASRSFRVTEAFF. Here is the DNA: TGTGCCAGCAGGTCATTCAGGGTCACTGAAGCTTTCTTT.